The T cell receptor (beta chain) described here comes from a study of human T cells and chemical hapten exposure. Sample time point: patch test 1, 2 weeks after DPC sensitization. Regarding treatment: therapeutic diphenylcyclopropenone sensitization with weekly scalp DPC. Blood collection took place prior to placing each patch test. V lost 0 bases, J lost 7 bases, and 12 bases lay in between. Germline V gene lookup returns CDR1 MNHEY and CDR2 SMNVEV (reference sequence). This CDR3 region has 14 residues. This clonotype has only a few counts. Unique molecular identifiers were linked by the library to individual cDNA molecules. Via MiXCR, TCRdb re-called the RACE reads, giving one row per CDR3 protein. The profile shows roughly 200,000 distinct CDR3 sequences, about a fifth of them singletons.

The sample was whole blood, taken in connection with sensitization to the hapten diphenylcyclopropenone (DPC). The TCR was taken from a woman in her fifties or sixties with alopecia areata. Some clones in this sample may be carry-over from other donors' samples. The gene calls are TRBV27 and TRBJ1-1; D possibly corresponds to TRBD1 (6 bases). The CDR3 DNA sequence: TGTGCCAGCAGTTTATCGAGGGGGTTCGATGAAGCTTTCTTT. Translation gives CASSLSRGFDEAFF.